This TCR beta chain is drawn from a study of cytomegalovirus exposure and HLA in healthy donors. The data were produced by immunoSEQ multiplex PCR, yet TCRdb's version contains in-frame clones alone and is incomplete. Of 200,000 to 250,000 clones in the sample, roughly 84% were seen once. Points on this clone: The antigen is undetermined. Other nucleotide sequences in the sample specify the same CDR3.

Losses at the gene ends were 5 bases for V and 5 bases for J; bases not matched to a gene: 8. Germline lookup yields CDR1 SEHNR and CDR2 FQNEAQ (reference sequence). The CDR3 runs 15 residues. General study results and limits: First-cohort TCR clusters tended to co-occur in the roughly 130 validation repertoires, a later analysis found.

Material for sequencing was PBMCs. The chain combines TRBV7-9 with TRBJ1-4, with TRBD1 matching 7 bases. The TCR sequence derives from a woman aged 18-29 years in good health and CMV-seropositive. The CDR3 protein is CASSPRTGGNEKLFF. In DNA form, the CDR3 reads TGTGCCAGCAGCCCAAGGACAGGAGGGAATGAAAAACTGTTTTTT.